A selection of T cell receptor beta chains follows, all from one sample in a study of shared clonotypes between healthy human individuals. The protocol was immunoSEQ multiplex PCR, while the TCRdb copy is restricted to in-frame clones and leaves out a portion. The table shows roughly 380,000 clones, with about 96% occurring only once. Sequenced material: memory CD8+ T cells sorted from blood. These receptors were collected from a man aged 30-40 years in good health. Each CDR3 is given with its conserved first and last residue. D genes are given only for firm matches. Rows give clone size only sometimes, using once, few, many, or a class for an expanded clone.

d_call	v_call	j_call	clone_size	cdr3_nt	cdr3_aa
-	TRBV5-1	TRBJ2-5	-	TGCGCCAGCAGCTTGGTGGCACCACAAGAGACCCAGTACTTC	CASSLVAPQETQYF
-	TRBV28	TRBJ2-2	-	TGTGCCAGCAGTTTTGGAATAGGTTGGACCGGGGAGCTGTTTTTT	CASSFGIGWTGELFF
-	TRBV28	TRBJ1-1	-	TGTGCCAGCAGCCCACAGGGTGGGGGAACTGAAGCTTTCTTT	CASSPQGGGTEAFF
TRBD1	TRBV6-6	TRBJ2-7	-	TGTGCCAGCAGGTACAGGGGCCCCTACGAGCAGTACTTC	CASRYRGPYEQYF
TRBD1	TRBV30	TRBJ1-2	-	TGTGCCTGGACTACAGGGGACTATGGCTACACCTTC	CAWTTGDYGYTF
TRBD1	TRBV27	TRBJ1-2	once	TGTGCCAGCAGAGGGACAGGGGGCATGGGAGGCTACACCTTC	CASRGTGGMGGYTF
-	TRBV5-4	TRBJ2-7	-	TGTGCCAGCAGCTCCCCGGACACCTACGAGCAGTACTTC	CASSSPDTYEQYF
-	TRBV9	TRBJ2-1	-	TGTGCCAGCAGCGTAGCGTACAATGAGCAGTTCTTC	CASSVAYNEQFF
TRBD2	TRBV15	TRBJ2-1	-	TGTGCCACCAGCAGAGATTCTAGCGGGAACAATGAGCAGTTCTTC	CATSRDSSGNNEQFF
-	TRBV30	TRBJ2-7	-	TGTGCCCGACAGGACACCTACGAGCAGTACTTC	CARQDTYEQYF
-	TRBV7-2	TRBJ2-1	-	TGTGCCAGCAGCCATAATTTTGAGCAGTTCTTC	CASSHNFEQFF
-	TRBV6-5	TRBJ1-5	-	TGTGCCAGCAGTTACTCACGGTACCAGCCCCAGCATTTT	CASSYSRYQPQHF
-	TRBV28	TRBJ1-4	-	TGTGCCAGCAGTTCCGATCGGGGCGTGTTTGGTCCGCGGCTGTTTTTT	CASSSDRGVFGPRLFF
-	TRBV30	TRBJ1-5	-	TGTGCCTGGAGTCTAGGGGTTGGTCAGCCCCAGCATTTT	CAWSLGVGQPQHF
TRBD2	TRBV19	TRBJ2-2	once	TGTGCCAGTAGTCCCCGTTGGGGGGGGAACACCGGGGAGCTGTTTTTT	CASSPRWGGNTGELFF
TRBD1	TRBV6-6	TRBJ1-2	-	TGTGCCAGCAGCTACCCGGACAGGTTCTATGGCTACACCTTC	CASSYPDRFYGYTF
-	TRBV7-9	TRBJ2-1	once	TGTGCCAGCAGCTCGAGGACTCTCTCATGGGATGAGCAGTTCTTC	CASSSRTLSWDEQFF
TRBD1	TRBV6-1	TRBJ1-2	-	TGTGCCAGCAGTGTGACAGGGAGGGGCTACACCTTC	CASSVTGRGYTF
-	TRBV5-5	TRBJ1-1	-	TGTGCCAGCAGCTTGAGGACCAGAAACACTGAAGCTTTCTTT	CASSLRTRNTEAFF
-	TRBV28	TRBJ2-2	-	TGTGCCAGCAGTTTTTTGGTCGGGGAGCTGTTTTTT	CASSFLVGELFF
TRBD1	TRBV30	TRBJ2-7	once	TGTGCCTGGAGTCTAGGGACAGGACTCTACGAGCAGTACTTC	CAWSLGTGLYEQYF
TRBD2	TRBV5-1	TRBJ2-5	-	TGCGCCAGCAGCGGTAGCGGGAGAGGAGAGACCCAGTACTTC	CASSGSGRGETQYF
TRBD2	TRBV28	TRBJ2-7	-	TGTGCCAGCAGTTTATTCCAGCGGGGTACCTACGAGCAGTACTTC	CASSLFQRGTYEQYF
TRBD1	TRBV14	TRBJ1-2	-	TGTGCCAGCAGCCAGCGGACAGGGAGAGGAAGTGGCTACACCTTC	CASSQRTGRGSGYTF
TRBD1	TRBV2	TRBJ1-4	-	TGTGCCAGCTCGCCCAGGACAGGGACAGAAAAACTGTTTTTT	CASSPRTGTEKLFF
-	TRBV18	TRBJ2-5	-	TGTGCCAGCTCACCAGATGGAGAGACCCAGTACTTC	CASSPDGETQYF
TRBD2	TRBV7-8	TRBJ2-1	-	TGTGCCAGCAGCTTGACTAGCGCTTCATACAATGAGCAGTTCTTC	CASSLTSASYNEQFF
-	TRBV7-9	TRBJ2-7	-	TGTGCCAGCAGCCGGCGCGTGGTGGACGAGCAGTACTTC	CASSRRVVDEQYF
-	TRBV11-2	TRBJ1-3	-	TGTGCCAGCAGCTTATTAGGGGTCAACATATATTTT	CASSLLGVNIYF
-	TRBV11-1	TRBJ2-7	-	TGTGCCAGCAGCTTAGGACATGGCCTGGGCTACGAGCAGTACTTC	CASSLGHGLGYEQYF
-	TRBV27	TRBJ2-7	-	TGTGCCAGCAGTCCCCCTTCCTACGAGCAGTACTTC	CASSPPSYEQYF
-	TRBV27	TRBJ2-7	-	TGTGCCAGCAGTTTCGAGGGCTACGAGCAGTACTTC	CASSFEGYEQYF
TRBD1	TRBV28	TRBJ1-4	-	TGTGCCAGCACCCCCTGGCTTCAGGGACAGTCTAATGAAAAACTGTTTTTT	CASTPWLQGQSNEKLFF
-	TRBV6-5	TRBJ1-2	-	TGTGCCAGTAGAACGGCACTCTATGGCTACACCTTC	CASRTALYGYTF
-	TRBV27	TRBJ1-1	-	TGTGCCAGCAGTTTGCAGGGGCTATTCACTGAAGCTTTCTTT	CASSLQGLFTEAFF
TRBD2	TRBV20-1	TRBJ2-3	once	TGCAGTGCTAGTCGGGCTAGCGGGATTTATTTT	CSASRASGIYF
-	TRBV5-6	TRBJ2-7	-	TGTGCCAGCAGCTTCTGGGACTACGAGCAGTACTTC	CASSFWDYEQYF
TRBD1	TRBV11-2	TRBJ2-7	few	TGTGCCAGCAGTCCCGGGACAGGGGGATTCCGAGGGGACTACGAGCAGTACTTC	CASSPGTGGFRGDYEQYF
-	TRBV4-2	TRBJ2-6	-	TGTGCCAGCAGCCAGAACCTCCAGGGGGGGGCCAACGTCCTGACTTTC	CASSQNLQGGANVLTF
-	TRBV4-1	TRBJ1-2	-	TGCGCCAGCAGCCAAGTTGAGCCCCCTTATGGCTACACCTTC	CASSQVEPPYGYTF
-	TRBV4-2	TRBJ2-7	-	TGTGCCAGCAGCCAAGACCTAACGAGGAGGAAACCTTACGAGCAGTACTTC	CASSQDLTRRKPYEQYF
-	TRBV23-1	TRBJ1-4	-	TGCGCCAGCAGTCAGAGTTGGGGTCTAAAGGAAAAACTGTTTTTT	CASSQSWGLKEKLFF
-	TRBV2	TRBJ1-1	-	TGTGCCAGCAGTGGTGACATGAACACTGAAGCTTTCTTT	CASSGDMNTEAFF
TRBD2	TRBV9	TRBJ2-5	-	TGTGCCAGCAGCCCCCGGGGGGGGCTCCAAGAGACCCAGTACTTC	CASSPRGGLQETQYF
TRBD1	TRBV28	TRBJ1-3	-	TGTGCCAGCAGTTTAGGGACAGGGGTCTTCTCTGGAAACACCATATATTTT	CASSLGTGVFSGNTIYF
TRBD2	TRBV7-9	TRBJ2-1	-	TGTGCCAGCAGCATCCAACCCGGGAGGGCGGCGAAAAATGAGCAGTTCTTC	CASSIQPGRAAKNEQFF
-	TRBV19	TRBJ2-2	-	TGTGCCAGTAGCACGGACAGAGACGGGGAGCTGTTTTTT	CASSTDRDGELFF
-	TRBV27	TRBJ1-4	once	TGTGCCAGCAGTTTGACGGGGAGCGAAAAACTGTTTTTT	CASSLTGSEKLFF
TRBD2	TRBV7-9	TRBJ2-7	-	TGTGCCTCCCAGTCTAGCGGGAGCTACGAGCAGTACTTC	CASQSSGSYEQYF
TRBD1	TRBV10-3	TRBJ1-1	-	TGTGCCATCAGGACAGGGACGACGAACACTGAAGCTTTCTTT	CAIRTGTTNTEAFF
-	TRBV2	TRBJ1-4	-	TGTGCCAGCAGTGAACTTTCAGTTAATGAAAAACTGTTTTTT	CASSELSVNEKLFF
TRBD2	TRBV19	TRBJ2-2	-	TGTGCCAGTAGGTCGGGGACTAGCGTGAACACCGGGGAGCTGTTTTTT	CASRSGTSVNTGELFF
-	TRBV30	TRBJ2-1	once	TGTGCCTGGAGTAAAGAGGAGCAGTTCTTC	CAWSKEEQFF
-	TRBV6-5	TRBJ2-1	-	TGTGCCAGCAGTTACCGACTAGACTATGAGCAGTTCTTC	CASSYRLDYEQFF
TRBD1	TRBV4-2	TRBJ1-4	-	TGTGCCAGCAGCCAAGAGGGGACAGCCCTTAATGAAAAACTGTTTTTT	CASSQEGTALNEKLFF